Presented here are 5 T cell receptor beta chains from one specimen sequenced in a study of control samples from healthy donors and cancer patients. Assay used: immunoSEQ multiplex PCR; TCRdb lists only in-frame clones, some missing. The sample lists some 120,000 clones, about 95% occurring once. Input material: blood. The source is a man aged 25-45 years in good health.

This chain joins TRBV6-6 and TRBJ2-1, with 11 bases lining up with TRBD2. The CDR3 runs 18 residues. The V and J ends lost 5 bases and 4 bases, in that order; junction bases with no gene match: 13. Germline CDR1 MNHNY, CDR2 SVGAGI (reference sequence). CDR3 sequence reads: CASSPDASGGYPYNEQFF. The DNA of the CDR3 is TGTGCCAGCAGTCCCGACGCTAGCGGGGGGTATCCATACAATGAGCAGTTCTTC.

V gene TRBV7-2 combines with J gene TRBJ2-1; weak D call: TRBD1 (6 bases). The CDR3 runs 15 residues. Trimming cost V 0 bases and J 5 bases, with 11 bases left between them. The V gene's germline CDR1 is SGHTA and CDR2 FQGNSA. Written as DNA, the CDR3 is TGTGCCAGCAGCTTAGCGTGGGGGCAGAACAATGAGCAGTTCTTC. It specifies CASSLAWGQNNEQFF.

The chain is built from TRBV28 and TRBJ1-1; 9 bases are a match to TRBD1. The CDR3 length is 14 residues. Germline CDR1 MDHEN, CDR2 SYDVKM. The V segment lost 5 bases and the J segment 3 bases; nucleotides outside the gene matches: 4. CDR3 residues: CASSPGQGYTEAFF. The CDR3 DNA reads TGTGCCAGCAGTCCTGGACAGGGGTACACTGAAGCTTTCTTT.

The rearrangement links TRBV30 to TRBJ2-5; D is perhaps TRBD1 (6 bases). This CDR3 spans 13 amino acids. Germline CDR1 is GTSNPN and CDR2 is SVGIG (reference sequence). The V gene lost 4 bases and the J gene lost 2 bases, with 11 bases spanning the gap. CDR3 nucleotide sequence: TGTGCCTGGATAAGGGGGTTACAAGAGACCCAGTACTTC. It specifies CAWIRGLQETQYF.

The CDR3 DNA reads TGTGCCAGCAAGGGGGCCAGGGAATACAATGAGCAGTTCTTC. Protein product: CASKGAREYNEQFF. J is TRBJ2-1 and V is TRBV7-2, with TRBD1 identical over 7 bases. J was trimmed by 4 bases and V by 7 bases; bases with no gene match: 7. CDR3 length: 14 residues. From germline, CDR1 is SGHTA and CDR2 FQGNSA. The full variable domain, with the rest looked up from reference TRBV7-2 and TRBJ2-1, is GAGVSQSPSNKVTEKGKDVELRCDPISGHTALYWYRQSLGQGLEFLIYFQGNSAPDKSGLPSDRFSAERTGGSVSTLTIQRTQQEDSAVYLCASKGAREYNEQFFGPGTRLTVL.